This T cell receptor beta chain was sequenced during a study of monozygotic twins with inflammatory bowel disease. Reanalyzing the 5' RACE reads, TCRdb keeps one entry per CDR3 protein, without DNA. The ten most abundant clones cover 1.9% of a sample with under 130,000 distinct CDR3 sequences. The CDR3 is 16 residues long. CDR1 is MDHEN, CDR2 SYDVKM, per germline. The receptor's source is a human donor with ulcerative colitis or Crohn's disease, or a healthy co-twin of an affected twin (not recorded which). The V call is TRBV28, the J call TRBJ1-4; checking the TCRdb D call of TRBD1 is not possible without DNA. Sequencing was carried out using blood. CDR3 amino acids: CASSSSGAAANEKLFF.